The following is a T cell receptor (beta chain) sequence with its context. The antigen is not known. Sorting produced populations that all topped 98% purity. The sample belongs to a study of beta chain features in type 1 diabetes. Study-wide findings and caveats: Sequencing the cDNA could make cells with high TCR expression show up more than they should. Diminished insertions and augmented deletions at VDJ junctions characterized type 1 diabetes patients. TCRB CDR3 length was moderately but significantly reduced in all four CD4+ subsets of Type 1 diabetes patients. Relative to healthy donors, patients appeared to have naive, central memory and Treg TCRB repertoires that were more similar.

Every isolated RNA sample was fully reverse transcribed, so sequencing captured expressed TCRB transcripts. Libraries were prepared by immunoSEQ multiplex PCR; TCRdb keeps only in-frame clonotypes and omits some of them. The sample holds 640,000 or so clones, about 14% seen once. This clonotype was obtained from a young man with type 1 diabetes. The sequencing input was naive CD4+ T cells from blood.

In DNA form, the CDR3 reads TGTGCCAGCACCCTGACACTAGCCAAAAACATTCAGTACTTC. This gives the protein CASTLTLAKNIQYF. The chain combines TRBV6-1 with TRBJ2-4; D is unclear. The CDR3 runs to 14 residues. Germline V CDR1 and CDR2: MNHNS, SASEGT. V lost 7 bases and J lost 0, with 10 bases in between.